This T cell receptor beta chain was profiled in a study of cytomegalovirus exposure and HLA in healthy donors. For the study at large: Among a few hundred genotyped donors, more than 65% fell in the Caucasian-associated ancestry cluster. The study's findings and limits: Associated with cytomegalovirus, according to the listing, were some 150 TCR beta chains.

As concerns this clone: Its antigen is not known.

In the PCR, 60 Vbeta and 13 Jbeta primers were used. Libraries were prepared by immunoSEQ multiplex PCR; TCRdb keeps only in-frame clonotypes and omits some of them. The repertoire consists of approximately 170,000 clones, with approximately 80% occurring once and the leading ten covering around 4.1%. Sequencing was carried out using PBMCs. The clonotype was recovered from a woman in her 50s in good health and CMV-seropositive.

The CDR3: CASSGRGGTDTQYF. In DNA, the CDR3 is TGTGCCAGCAGCGGACGAGGAGGCACAGATACGCAGTATTTT. This sequence joins TRBV9 and TRBJ2-3; no clear D gene. The CDR3 runs to 14 residues. Germline values: CDR1 SGDLS, CDR2 YYNGEE. V was pared by 3 bases and J by 1 base, with 9 bases between.